The 18 T cell receptor beta chains given below trace back to one sample, sequenced in a study of shared clonotypes between healthy human individuals. Terminally differentiated effector memory CD45RA+ cells were left out of the naive CD8 fraction, which was CD45RO-negative and positively selected for CCR7. Data came from immunoSEQ multiplex PCR; TCRdb stores just in-frame clones and leaves some out. The table has about 820,000 clones, around 93% seen once; the top ten hold less than 25%. Material for sequencing was naive CD8+ T cells sorted from blood. The receptor source for this set is a man under 40 in good health.

Comments on this clone: Different DNA sequences within this sample yield the same CDR3. V and J are TRBV6-1 and TRBJ2-7; 7 bases line up with TRBD1. The CDR3 has 14 amino acids. V shed 5 bases and J 0 bases; nucleotides not matched to a gene: 4. Per germline, CDR1 MNHNS and CDR2 SASEGT. The CDR3 nucleotides read TGTGCCAGCAGTCACCGGGACAGCTCCTACGAGCAGTACTTC. It codes for CASSHRDSSYEQYF.

The chain employs TRBV11-2 and TRBJ2-7, with no clear D. The CDR3 covers 12 residues. The V gene lost 1 base and the J gene lost 5 bases, with 6 bases spanning the gap. Germline values: CDR1 SGHAT, CDR2 FQNNGV. CDR3 residues: CASSLAGDEQYF. The CDR3 region has the DNA TGTGCCAGCAGCTTAGCGGGTGACGAGCAGTACTTC.

The chain joins TRBV7-9 to TRBJ2-6, with TRBD1 matching 10 bases. The CDR3 has 18 residues. The V gene end was trimmed by 2 bases and the J gene end by 0 bases; junction bases not matched to a gene: 4. From germline, CDR1 is SEHNR and CDR2 FQNEAQ (reference sequence). The CDR3 DNA sequence: TGTGCCAGCAGCTTACGGGACAGGGGTCTCTCTGGGGCCAACGTCCTGACTTTC. This sequence encodes CASSLRDRGLSGANVLTF.

This clone showed up just once. This chain uses TRBV28 with TRBJ2-1; D uncertain. V was pared by 1 base and J by 9 bases, with 7 bases between. The CDR3 has 12 amino acids. Germline V gene sequence: CDR1 MDHEN, CDR2 SYDVKM. CDR3 amino acids: CASSLSVPEQFF. The DNA for the CDR3 is TGTGCCAGCAGTTTATCCGTCCCTGAGCAGTTCTTC.

As regards this clone: Distinct nucleotide sequences in the sample also encode this CDR3. The rearrangement uses TRBV11-2 and TRBJ2-1, with D maybe TRBD1 (6 bases). This CDR3 is built from 15 residues. V was shortened by 1 base and J by 2 bases, with 9 bases between the two germline ends. The V gene's germline CDR1 is SGHAT and CDR2 FQNNGV. The CDR3 nucleotides read TGTGCCAGCAGCTTAGTGGCAGGGGCCTACAATGAGCAGTTCTTC. Its protein is CASSLVAGAYNEQFF.

V is TRBV14 and J is TRBJ1-1, with unresolved D. Germline V CDR1 and CDR2: SGHDN, FVKESK. The length of the CDR3 is 17 residues. The V end was cut by 0 bases, the J end by 3 bases, with 17 bases between. DNA for the CDR3: TGTGCCAGCAGCCAAGAAGAAGGGCCAGGTGTGTACACTGAAGCTTTCTTT. Encoded protein: CASSQEEGPGVYTEAFF.

The genes are TRBV9 and TRBJ2-3, with D possibly matching TRBD1 (6 bases). V gave up 3 bases and J gave up 4 bases, with 9 bases separating them. The CDR3 sequence is 13 residues long. CDR1 SGDLS and CDR2 YYNGEE come from the germline V gene. The CDR3 loop is CASSGGQSDTQYF. CDR3 sequence (DNA): TGTGCCAGCAGCGGGGGGCAGTCAGATACGCAGTATTTT.

This rearrangement joins TRBV7-9 to TRBJ2-2; D gene unclear. Germline V gene lookup returns CDR1 SEHNR and CDR2 FQNEAQ (reference sequence). The CDR3 extends over 13 amino acids. V was pared by 2 bases and J by 4 bases, with 5 bases between. This chain's CDR3 is CASSLLATGELFF. CDR3 bases: TGTGCCAGCAGCTTACTCGCCACCGGGGAGCTGTTTTTT.

This clone appeared a single time. The chain recombines TRBV6-6 with TRBJ2-7; 10 bases fit TRBD1. Losses at the gene ends were 6 bases for V and 6 bases for J; bases not matched to a gene: 11. CDR1 is MNHNY, CDR2 SVGAGI, per germline (reference sequence). This CDR3 comprises 15 residues. The CDR3 protein is CASSRTGGSNGEQYF. The CDR3 DNA reads as TGTGCCAGCAGCCGGACAGGGGGGTCAAACGGCGAGCAGTACTTC.

The chain carries TRBV6-6 and TRBJ2-2; TRBD1 aligns across 10 bases. With V trimmed by 8 bases and J by 6 bases, 3 bases remained unmatched. The V gene's germline CDR1 is MNHNY and CDR2 SVGAGI (reference sequence). The CDR3 loop spans 13 amino acids. DNA of the CDR3: TGTGCCAGCGGGACAGGGGTTCCCGGGGAGCTGTTTTTT. This encodes CASGTGVPGELFF.

The DNA of the CDR3 is TGTGCCAGCAGTCCTACACAGGGTTCTCCCCAGCATTTT. This encodes CASSPTQGSPQHF. This rearrangement joins TRBV27 to TRBJ1-5; maybe TRBD1 (6 bases). V lost 5 bases, J lost 10 bases, and 15 bases lay in between. The germline CDR1 and CDR2 sequences are MNHEY and SMNVEV (reference sequence). The CDR3 totals 13 residues.

The chain is built from TRBV7-9 and TRBJ1-2; no firm D call. The CDR3 is made up of 14 amino acids. V dropped 3 bases and J dropped 4 bases, with 12 bases sitting between them. CDR1 is SEHNR, CDR2 FQNEAQ, per germline (reference sequence). The CDR3: CASSFGQSPYGYTF. The CDR3 region has the DNA TGTGCCAGCAGCTTTGGCCAGTCCCCCTATGGCTACACCTTC.

The rearrangement joins TRBV27 to TRBJ1-4; TRBD1 is a possible D gene (5 bases). CDR3 length: 15 amino acids. Germline loops: CDR1 MNHEY, CDR2 SMNVEV (reference sequence). With 3 bases removed from V and 3 bases from J, the gap between germline ends came to 11 bases. CDR3 loop: CASSFLGGANEKLFF. The DNA of the CDR3 is TGTGCCAGCAGTTTCCTGGGGGGGGCTAATGAAAAACTGTTTTTT.

V and J are TRBV13 and TRBJ2-3; TRBD1 matches 7 bases. This CDR3 is built from 16 residues. CDR1 and CDR2 from the germline V gene are PRHDT and FYEKMQ (reference sequence). Trimming took 3 bases from V and 2 from J; bases not matched to a gene: 8. For the CDR3, the DNA is TGTGCCAGCAGCTTCTTACAGGGGACCCCCACAGATACGCAGTATTTT. Translated: CASSFLQGTPTDTQYF.

The chain has TRBV2 and TRBJ2-4; D assignment may be TRBD1 or TRBD2 (6 bases each). V was shortened by 1 base and J by 2 bases, with 12 bases between the two germline ends. This CDR3 is 16 amino acids long. Germline-derived CDR1 and CDR2 are SNHLY and FYNNEI. The CDR3 is CASSEVGGSTKNIQYF. In nucleotides, the CDR3 is TGTGCCAGCAGTGAAGTCGGGGGCAGCACCAAAAACATTCAGTACTTC. Drawing the rest from reference TRBV2 and TRBJ2-4, the complete variable domain is EPEVTQTPSHQVTQMGQEVILRCVPISNHLYFYWYRQILGQKVEFLVSFYNNEISEKSEIFDDQFSVERPDGSNFTLKIRSTKLEDSAMYFCASSEVGGSTKNIQYFGAGTRLSVL.

The rearrangement joins TRBV4-1 to TRBJ2-3; D remains ambiguous. The V and J ends lost 1 base and 0 bases respectively, with 5 bases between them. The germline V gene encodes CDR1 MGHRA and CDR2 YSYEKL. CDR3 size: 14 residues. CDR3: CASSQGQSTDTQYF. In DNA form, the CDR3 reads TGCGCCAGCAGCCAAGGGCAGAGCACAGATACGCAGTATTTT.

As to this clone: Sequence at one end of the junction differs from germline and may be a read error. This specimen includes other DNA sequences encoding the same CDR3. The chain is built from TRBV11-2 and TRBJ2-7, with D possibly matching TRBD1 (6 bases). Germline CDR1 and CDR2: SGHAT and FQNNGV. The CDR3 extends over 16 amino acids. In nucleotides, the CDR3 is TGTGCCAGCAGCTTAGGTTCTAACAGGGATCGATACGAACAGTACTTC. Translation: CASSLGSNRDRYEQYF.

The V call is TRBV27, the J call TRBJ1-2; 7 bases match TRBD1. Germline CDR1 is MNHEY and CDR2 is SMNVEV (reference sequence). This CDR3 has 14 amino acids. Trimming took 5 bases from V and 6 from J; bases not matched to a gene: 9. This CDR3 is CASSPLQGYDGYTF. Written as DNA, the CDR3 is TGTGCCAGCAGTCCATTACAGGGGTACGATGGCTACACCTTC.